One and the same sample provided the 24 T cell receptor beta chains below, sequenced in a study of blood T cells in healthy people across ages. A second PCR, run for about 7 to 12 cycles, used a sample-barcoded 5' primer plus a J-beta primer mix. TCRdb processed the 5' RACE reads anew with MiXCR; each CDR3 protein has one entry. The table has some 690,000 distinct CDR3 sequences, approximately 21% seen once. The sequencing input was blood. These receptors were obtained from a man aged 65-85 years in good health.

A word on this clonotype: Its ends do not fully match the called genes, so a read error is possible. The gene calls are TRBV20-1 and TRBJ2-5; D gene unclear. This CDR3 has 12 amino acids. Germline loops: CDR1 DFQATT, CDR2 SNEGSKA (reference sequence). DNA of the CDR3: TGCAGTGCTAGAAGTAGTTTAGAGACCCGGTACTTC. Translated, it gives CSARSSLETRYF.

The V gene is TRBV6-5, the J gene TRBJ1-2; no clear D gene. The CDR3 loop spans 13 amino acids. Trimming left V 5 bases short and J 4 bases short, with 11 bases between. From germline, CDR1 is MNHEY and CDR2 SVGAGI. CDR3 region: CASSPNWGYGYTF. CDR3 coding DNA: TGTGCCAGCAGTCCTAACTGGGGCTATGGCTACACCTTC.

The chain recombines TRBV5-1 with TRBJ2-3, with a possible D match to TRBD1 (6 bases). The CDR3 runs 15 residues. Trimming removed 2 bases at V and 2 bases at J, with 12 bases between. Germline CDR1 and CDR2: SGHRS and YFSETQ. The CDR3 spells CASSFRGHDTDTQYF. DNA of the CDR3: TGCGCCAGCAGCTTTCGGGGACACGACACAGATACGCAGTATTTT.

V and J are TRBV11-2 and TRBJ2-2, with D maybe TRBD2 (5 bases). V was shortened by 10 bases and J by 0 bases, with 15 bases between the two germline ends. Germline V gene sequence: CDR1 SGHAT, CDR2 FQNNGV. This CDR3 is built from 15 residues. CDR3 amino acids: CAIQVRTPNTGELFF. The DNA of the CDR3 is TGTGCCATCCAAGTCCGGACTCCGAACACCGGGGAGCTGTTTTTT.

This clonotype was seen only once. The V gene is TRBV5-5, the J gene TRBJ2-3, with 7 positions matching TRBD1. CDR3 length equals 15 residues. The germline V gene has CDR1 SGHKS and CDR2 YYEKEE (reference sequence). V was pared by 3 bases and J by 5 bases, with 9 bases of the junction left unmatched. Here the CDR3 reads CASSSYTGEQDTQYF. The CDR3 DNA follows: TGTGCCAGCAGCTCCTACACAGGGGAGCAAGATACGCAGTATTTT.

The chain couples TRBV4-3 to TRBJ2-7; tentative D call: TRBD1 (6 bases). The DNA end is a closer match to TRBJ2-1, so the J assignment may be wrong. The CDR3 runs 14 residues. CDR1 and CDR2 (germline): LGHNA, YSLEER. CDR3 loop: CASSQVSGVNEQFF. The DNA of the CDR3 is TGCGCCAGCAGCCAAGTCTCAGGGGTCAATGAGCAGTTCTTC.

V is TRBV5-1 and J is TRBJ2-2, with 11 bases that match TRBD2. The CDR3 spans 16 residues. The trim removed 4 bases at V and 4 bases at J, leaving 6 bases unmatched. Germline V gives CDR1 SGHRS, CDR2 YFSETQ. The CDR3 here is CASSEGLAARTGELFF. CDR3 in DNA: TGCGCCAGCAGCGAGGGACTAGCGGCACGCACCGGGGAGCTGTTTTTT. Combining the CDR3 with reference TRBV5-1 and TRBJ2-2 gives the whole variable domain KAGVTQTPRYLIKTRGQQVTLSCSPISGHRSVSWYQQTPGQGLQFLFEYFSETQRNKGNFPGRFSGRQFSNSRSEMNVSTLELGDSALYLCASSEGLAARTGELFFGEGSRLTVL.

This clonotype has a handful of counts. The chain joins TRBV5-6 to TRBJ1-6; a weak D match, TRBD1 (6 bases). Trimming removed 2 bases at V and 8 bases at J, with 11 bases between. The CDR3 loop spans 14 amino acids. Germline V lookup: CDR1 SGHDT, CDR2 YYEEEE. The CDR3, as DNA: TGTGCCAGCAGCTTCGGCAGGGGTGATTCACCCCTCCACTTT. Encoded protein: CASSFGRGDSPLHF.

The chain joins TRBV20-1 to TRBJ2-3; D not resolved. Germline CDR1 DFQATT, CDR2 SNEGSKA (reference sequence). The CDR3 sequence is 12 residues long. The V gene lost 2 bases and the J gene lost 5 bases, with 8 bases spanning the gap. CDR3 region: CSARMVRDTQYF. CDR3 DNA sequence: TGCAGTGCTAGAATGGTGAGAGATACGCAGTATTTT.

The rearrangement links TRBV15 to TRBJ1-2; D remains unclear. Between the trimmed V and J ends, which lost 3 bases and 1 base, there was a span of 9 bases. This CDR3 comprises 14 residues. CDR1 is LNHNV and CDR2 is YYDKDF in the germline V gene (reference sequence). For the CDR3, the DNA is TGTGCCACCAGCAGGAACGGACGTAACTATGGCTACACCTTC. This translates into CATSRNGRNYGYTF.

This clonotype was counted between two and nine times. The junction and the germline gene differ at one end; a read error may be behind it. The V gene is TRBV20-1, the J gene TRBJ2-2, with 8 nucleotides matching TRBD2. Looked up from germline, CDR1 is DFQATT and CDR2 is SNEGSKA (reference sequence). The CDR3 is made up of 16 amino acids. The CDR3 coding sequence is TGTAGTGCTAGAGATGCGGGGGGCGCCAGCACCGGGGAGCTGTTTTTT. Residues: CSARDAGGASTGELFF.

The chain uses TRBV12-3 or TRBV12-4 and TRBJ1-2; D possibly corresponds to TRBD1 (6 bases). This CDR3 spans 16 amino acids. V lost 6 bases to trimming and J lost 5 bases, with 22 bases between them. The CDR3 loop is CASSRFVGGASYGYTF. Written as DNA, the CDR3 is TGTGCCAGCAGCCGGTTTGTGGGGGGGGCCTCTTATGGCTACACCTTC.

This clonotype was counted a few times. The CDR3 sequence: CASSSNDRKNIQYF. CDR3 nucleotides: TGTGCCAGCAGTTCGAATGACAGGAAAAACATTCAGTACTTC. V is TRBV28 and J is TRBJ2-4, with D tentatively TRBD1 (6 bases). Germline assignment: CDR1 MDHEN and CDR2 SYDVKM. Trimming pared 4 bases from V and 4 bases from J, leaving 11 bases between. The CDR3 has 14 residues.

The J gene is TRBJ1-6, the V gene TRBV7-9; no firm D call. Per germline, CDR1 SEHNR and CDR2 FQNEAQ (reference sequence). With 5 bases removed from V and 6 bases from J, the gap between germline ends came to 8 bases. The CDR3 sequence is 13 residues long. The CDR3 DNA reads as TGTGCCAGCAGCCTACCGATTAATTCACCCCTCCACTTT. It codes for CASSLPINSPLHF.

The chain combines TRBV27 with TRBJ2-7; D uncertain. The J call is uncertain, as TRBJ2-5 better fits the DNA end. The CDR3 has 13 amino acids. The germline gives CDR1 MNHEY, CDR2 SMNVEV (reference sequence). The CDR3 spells CASSLAFKETQYF. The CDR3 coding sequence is TGTGCCAGCAGTTTAGCGTTTAAAGAGACCCAGTACTTC.

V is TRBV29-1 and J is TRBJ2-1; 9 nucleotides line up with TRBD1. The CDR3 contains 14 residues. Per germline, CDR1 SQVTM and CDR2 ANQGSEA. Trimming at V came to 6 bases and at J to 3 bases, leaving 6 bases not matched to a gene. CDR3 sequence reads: CSVDRGFGYNEQFF. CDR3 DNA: TGCAGCGTGGACAGGGGTTTTGGCTACAATGAGCAGTTCTTC.

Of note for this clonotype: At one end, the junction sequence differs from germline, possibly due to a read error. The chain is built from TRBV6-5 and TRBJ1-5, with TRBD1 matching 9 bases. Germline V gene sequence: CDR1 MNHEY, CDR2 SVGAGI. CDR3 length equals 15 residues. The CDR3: CASRPGQGGNQPRHF. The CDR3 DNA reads TGTGCCAGCAGACCGGGACAGGGTGGCAATCAGCCCCGGCATTTT.

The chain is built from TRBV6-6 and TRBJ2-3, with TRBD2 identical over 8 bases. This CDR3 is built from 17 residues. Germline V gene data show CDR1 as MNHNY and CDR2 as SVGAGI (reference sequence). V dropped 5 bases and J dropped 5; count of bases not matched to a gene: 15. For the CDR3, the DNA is TGTGCCAGCAGTCATAGCGGGGCCCGACCTGGGAGAGATACGCAGTATTTT. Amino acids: CASSHSGARPGRDTQYF.

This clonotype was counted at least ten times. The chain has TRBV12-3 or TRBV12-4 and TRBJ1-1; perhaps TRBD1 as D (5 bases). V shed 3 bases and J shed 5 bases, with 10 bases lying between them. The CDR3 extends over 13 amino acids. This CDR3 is CASSFGEGTEAFF. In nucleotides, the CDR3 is TGTGCCAGCAGTTTCGGTGAGGGGACTGAAGCTTTCTTT.

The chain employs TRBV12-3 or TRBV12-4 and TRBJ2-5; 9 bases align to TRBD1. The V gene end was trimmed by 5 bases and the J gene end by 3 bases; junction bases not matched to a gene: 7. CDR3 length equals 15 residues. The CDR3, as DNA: TGTGCCAGCAGTGCCCCGAGGACAGGGGAAGAGACCCAGTACTTC. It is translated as CASSAPRTGEETQYF.

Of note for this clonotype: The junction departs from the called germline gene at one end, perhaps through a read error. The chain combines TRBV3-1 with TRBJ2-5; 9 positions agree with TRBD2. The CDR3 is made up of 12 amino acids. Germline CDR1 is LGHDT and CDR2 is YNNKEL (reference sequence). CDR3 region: CASSPTGTSKFF. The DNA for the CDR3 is TGTGCCAGCAGCCCCACCGGGACTAGCAAGTTCTTC.

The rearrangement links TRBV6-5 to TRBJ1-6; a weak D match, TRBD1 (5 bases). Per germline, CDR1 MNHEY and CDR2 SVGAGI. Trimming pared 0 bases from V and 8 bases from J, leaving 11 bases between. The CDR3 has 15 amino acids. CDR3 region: CASSYSGGLDSPLHF. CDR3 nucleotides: TGTGCCAGCAGTTACTCGGGGGGACTCGATTCACCCCTCCACTTT.

Written as DNA, the CDR3 is TGTGCCAGTTTCCTAGGAAACACCGGGGAGCTGTTTTTT. This sequence encodes CASFLGNTGELFF. The rearrangement joins TRBV6-1 to TRBJ2-2; D gene unclear. Looked up from germline, CDR1 is MNHNS and CDR2 is SASEGT. Trimming removed 9 bases at V and 2 bases at J, with 10 bases between. This CDR3 spans 13 amino acids.

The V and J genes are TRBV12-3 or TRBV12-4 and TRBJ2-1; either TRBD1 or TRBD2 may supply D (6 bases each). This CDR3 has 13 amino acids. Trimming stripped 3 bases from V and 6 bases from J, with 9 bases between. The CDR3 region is CASSFSGANEQFF. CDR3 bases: TGTGCCAGCAGTTTCTCGGGGGCCAATGAGCAGTTCTTC.